The 9 T cell receptor beta chains given below trace back to one sample, sequenced in a study of CD4+ T cells in melanoma. Profiling relied on immunoSEQ multiplex PCR, and the TCRdb table lists in-frame clones only, not all of them. The sample includes roughly 140,000 clones, around nine tenths of them seen just once. The receptor source for this set is a human donor with melanoma.

This chain joins TRBV6-5 and TRBJ1-1; D is ambiguous. Per germline, CDR1 MNHEY and CDR2 SVGAGI. Trimming took off 2 bases at V and 3 bases at J, with 7 bases between the two ends. This CDR3 has 13 residues. The CDR3: CASSYREDTEAFF. In DNA, the CDR3 is TGTGCCAGCAGTTACCGGGAGGACACTGAAGCTTTCTTT.

The chain links TRBV5-8 to TRBJ2-5; D is undetermined. This CDR3 contains 11 residues. Germline lookup yields CDR1 SGHTS and CDR2 YDEGEE. Trimming removed 4 bases from V and 12 bases from J, with 13 bases in between. For the CDR3, the DNA is TGTGCCAGCAGCCGGACGGAGTATGAGTACTTC. This codes for CASSRTEYEYF.

The rearrangement uses TRBV5-1 and TRBJ2-1; 7 bases are a match to TRBD2. This CDR3 has 16 residues. Germline lookup yields CDR1 SGHRS and CDR2 YFSETQ. The junction had 10 bases not matched to a gene; V was cut back by 0 bases and J by 7 bases. This CDR3 reads CASSLVPAGSRNEQFF. In nucleotides, the CDR3 is TGCGCCAGCAGCTTGGTTCCAGCGGGGTCTAGGAATGAGCAGTTCTTC.

The genes are TRBV4-1 and TRBJ2-6; D might be TRBD1 (5 bases). This CDR3 comprises 21 residues. The germline gives CDR1 MGHRA, CDR2 YSYEKL. V was cut by 1 base and J by 0 bases, with 22 bases left in between. The CDR3 nucleotides are TGCGCCAGCAGCCAAGGGGCGGTCCCAGGGAAAGTGCTCTCTGGGGCCAACGTCCTGACTTTC. This encodes CASSQGAVPGKVLSGANVLTF.

The V and J genes are TRBV30 and TRBJ1-2; 11 bases match TRBD1. CDR1 GTSNPN and CDR2 SVGIG come from the germline V gene (reference sequence). The V segment lost 2 bases and the J segment 1 base; nucleotides outside the gene matches: 3. This CDR3 is built from 15 residues. CDR3 loop: CAWSLGQGVNYGYTF. CDR3 DNA: TGTGCCTGGAGTCTGGGACAGGGGGTTAACTATGGCTACACCTTC.

CDR3 sequence reads: CAWRGVATNEKLFF. The CDR3 region has the DNA TGTGCCTGGAGGGGAGTTGCAACTAATGAAAAACTGTTTTTT. This chain connects TRBV30 to TRBJ1-4; D gene ambiguous. This CDR3 region has 14 residues. Germline-derived CDR1 and CDR2 are GTSNPN and SVGIG (reference sequence). The germline V and J ends were trimmed by 3 bases and 0 bases, with 8 bases remaining between them.

The CDR3 nucleotides read TGTGCCAGCGGGCAGCAAGAAGAGACCCAGTACTTC. The encoded protein is CASGQQEETQYF. The chain has TRBV6-6 and TRBJ2-5; D is undetermined. The V and J ends lost 8 bases and 3 bases respectively, with 10 bases between them. The germline V gene encodes CDR1 MNHNY and CDR2 SVGAGI (reference sequence). The CDR3 spans 12 residues.

The chain is built from TRBV10-2 and TRBJ1-2; D is possibly TRBD1 (6 bases). V gave up 8 bases and J gave up 8 bases, with 18 bases separating them. This CDR3 is built from 13 residues. Germline CDR1 WSHSY, CDR2 SAAADI. This CDR3 reads CASRVGGAGGYTF. DNA for the CDR3: TGCGCCAGCCGGGTTGGGGGCGCAGGGGGCTACACCTTC.

The rearrangement uses TRBV19 and TRBJ1-1, with D perhaps TRBD1 (5 bases). The V end was cut by 8 bases, the J end by 3 bases, with 13 bases between. The CDR3 has 13 amino acids. CDR1 is LNHDA and CDR2 is SQIVND in the germline V gene (reference sequence). The DNA of the CDR3 is TGTGCCAGTCGTCCCGGGACTTACACTGAAGCTTTCTTT. Protein product: CASRPGTYTEAFF. The whole variable domain, remainder taken from reference TRBV19 and TRBJ1-1, is DGGITQSPKYLFRKEGQNVTLSCEQNLNHDAMYWYRQDPGQGLRLIYYSQIVNDFQKGDIAEGYSVSREKKESFPLTVTSAQKNPTAFYLCASRPGTYTEAFFGQGTRLTVV.